One and the same sample provided the 18 T cell receptor beta chains below, sequenced in a study of CD8 T cells in Susac syndrome. RNA in amounts of about 0.45 to 1 ug was reverse transcribed with random hexamers. MiXCR, applied by TCRdb to the immunoSEQ multiplex PCR reads, yields one record per CDR3 protein. Seen here are 40,000 to 55,000 distinct CDR3 sequences, just over 90% observed once, and the top ten hold 0.5% to 0.6%. Sequenced sample: CD8+ T cells from PBMCs. These receptors were collected from a human donor with multiple sclerosis.

The CDR3 spells CASSGKEGNNSPLHF. CDR3 bases: TGTGCCAGCAGCGGAAAGGAGGGGAATAATTCACCCCTCCACTTT. This rearrangement joins TRBV9 to TRBJ1-6; D is perhaps TRBD1 (5 bases). This CDR3 has 15 residues. Germline CDR1 is SGDLS and CDR2 is YYNGEE. The V gene lost 3 bases and the J gene lost 5 bases, with 12 bases spanning the gap. The whole variable domain, filled in from reference TRBV9 and TRBJ1-6, reads DSGVTQTPKHLITATGQRVTLRCSPRSGDLSVYWYQQSLDQGLQFLIQYYNGEERAKGNILERFSAQQFPDLHSELNLSSLELGDSALYFCASSGKEGNNSPLHFGNGTRLTVT.

This clonotype has only a few counts. The chain joins TRBV7-9 to TRBJ2-7; the D is unclear. Deletions cut 1 base from V and 3 bases from J, with 7 bases between. The CDR3 has 13 amino acids. Per the germline V gene, CDR1 is SEHNR and CDR2 is FQNEAQ (reference sequence). Here the CDR3 reads CASSLVGYYEQYF. CDR3 in DNA: TGTGCCAGCAGCTTAGTGGGATACTACGAGCAGTACTTC.

The chain has TRBV13 and TRBJ1-1; D unresolved. This CDR3 region has 14 residues. Germline V gene lookup returns CDR1 PRHDT and CDR2 FYEKMQ (reference sequence). Deletions cut 5 bases from V and 4 bases from J, with 14 bases between. CDR3 sequence: CASSPMGGSTEAFF. The CDR3 DNA follows: TGTGCCAGCAGCCCTATGGGTGGGAGCACTGAAGCTTTCTTT.

The J gene is TRBJ2-3, the V gene TRBV7-6; D is perhaps TRBD1 (5 bases). CDR1 SGHVS and CDR2 FNYEAQ come from the germline V gene. The CDR3 spans 15 residues. V was pared by 5 bases and J by 8 bases, with 20 bases between. CDR3 protein: CASSPLGRVVGTQYF. The CDR3 nucleotides read TGTGCCAGCAGCCCGCTGGGCAGGGTTGTTGGTACGCAGTATTTT.

J is TRBJ1-6 and V is TRBV2, with 9 positions matching TRBD1. V trimming: 3 bases; J trimming: 8 bases; junction bases outside the gene matches: 8. The CDR3 totals 16 residues. Germline V gene data show CDR1 as SNHLY and CDR2 as FYNNEI. As DNA, the CDR3 is TGTGCCAGCAGTGATAGAGGGACAGGGCTCCATTCACCCCTCCACTTT. Encoded protein: CASSDRGTGLHSPLHF.

The V and J genes are TRBV6-1 and TRBJ2-7, with D maybe TRBD2 (5 bases). V was cut by 7 bases and J by 5 bases, with 9 bases left in between. The CDR3 extends over 11 amino acids. Germline V gene sequence: CDR1 MNHNS, CDR2 SASEGT. CDR3 DNA sequence: TGTGCCAGCACTCTCGGGGACGAGCAGTACTTC. Its translation: CASTLGDEQYF.

V and J are TRBV10-3 and TRBJ2-2; 9 nucleotides align to TRBD1. CDR1 ENHRY and CDR2 SYGVKD come from the germline V gene. The CDR3 is 18 amino acids. Trimming removed 3 bases from V and 0 bases from J; junction bases left unmatched: 8. CDR3 DNA sequence: TGTGCCATCAGTGACGGTTGGACAGGGGAATCGAACACCGGGGAGCTGTTTTTT. Its protein product is CAISDGWTGESNTGELFF.

The genes are TRBV6-5 and TRBJ2-3; D is uncertain. This CDR3 region has 15 residues. Germline V gene data show CDR1 as MNHEY and CDR2 as SVGAGI. The V and J ends lost 2 bases and 3 bases respectively, with 12 bases between them. CDR3: CASSYRVELTDTQYF. CDR3 nucleotide sequence: TGTGCCAGCAGTTACAGGGTCGAATTAACAGATACGCAGTATTTT.

This clonotype was found once. J is TRBJ2-7 and V is TRBV7-9, with D hard to call. V dropped 4 bases and J dropped 2 bases, with 15 bases sitting between them. Germline loops: CDR1 SEHNR, CDR2 FQNEAQ (reference sequence). The CDR3 is 15 residues long. The chain's CDR3 is CASSSPSGTPYEQYF. The CDR3 nucleotides are TGTGCCAGCAGCTCCCCGTCGGGCACTCCCTACGAGCAGTACTTC.

This chain joins TRBV13 and TRBJ2-7; 8 bases align to TRBD2. Germline values: CDR1 PRHDT, CDR2 FYEKMQ (reference sequence). V gave up 6 bases and J gave up 6 bases; unmatched junction bases: 13. CDR3 length: 15 residues. CDR3 in amino acids: CASRTRGGLLVEQYF. The CDR3 nucleotides read TGTGCCAGCAGGACACGGGGGGGACTCCTAGTCGAGCAGTACTTC.

The chain carries TRBV14 and TRBJ1-1, with a possible D match to TRBD1 (5 bases). Looked up from germline, CDR1 is SGHDN and CDR2 is FVKESK. Trimming took 4 bases from V and 0 from J, leaving 12 bases between them. CDR3 size: 15 residues. CDR3 residues: CASSPRKGLNTEAFF. The CDR3, as DNA: TGTGCCAGCAGCCCCAGGAAGGGGTTGAACACTGAAGCTTTCTTT.

This chain connects TRBV5-6 to TRBJ2-7; perhaps D is TRBD1 or TRBD2 (6 bases each). The V and J ends lost 4 bases and 6 bases respectively, with 11 bases between them. This CDR3 is built from 12 residues. Germline CDR1 and CDR2: SGHDT and YYEEEE. CDR3 loop: CASSHGGGEQYF. As DNA, the CDR3 is TGTGCCAGCAGCCACGGAGGGGGCGAGCAGTACTTC. The whole variable domain, remainder taken from reference TRBV5-6 and TRBJ2-7, is DAGVTQSPTHLIKTRGQQVTLRCSPKSGHDTVSWYQQALGQGPQFIFQYYEEEERQRGNFPDRFSGHQFPNYSSELNVNALLLGDSALYLCASSHGGGEQYFGPGTRLTVT.

The chain is built from TRBV7-9 and TRBJ2-3; 7 bases match TRBD1. Germline-derived CDR1 and CDR2 are SEHNR and FQNEAQ (reference sequence). The CDR3 totals 17 residues. V trimming: 4 bases; J trimming: 4 bases; junction bases outside the gene matches: 14. CDR3 region: CASSSGTDAARADTQYF. The DNA for the CDR3 is TGTGCCAGCAGCTCCGGGACAGACGCCGCCAGGGCAGATACGCAGTATTTT.

The chain has TRBV7-9 and TRBJ2-5, with 8 bases aligning to TRBD1. The CDR3 is made up of 16 amino acids. V was pared by 1 base and J by 1 base, with 5 bases of the junction left unmatched. Germline V gene lookup returns CDR1 SEHNR and CDR2 FQNEAQ (reference sequence). The DNA for the CDR3 is TGTGCCAGCAGCTTAGGGGCAGGGGGCCTCCAAGAGACCCAGTACTTC. It codes for CASSLGAGGLQETQYF.

The chain has TRBV14 and TRBJ1-1; D gene uncertain. This CDR3 contains 13 residues. Trimming left V 1 base short and J 4 bases short, with 7 bases between. Germline V gives CDR1 SGHDN, CDR2 FVKESK. For the CDR3, the DNA is TGTGCCAGCAGCCAAGGGAGGTTCACTGAAGCTTTCTTT. This sequence encodes CASSQGRFTEAFF.

This clonotype is a singleton in its sample. This chain joins TRBV7-3 and TRBJ2-1, with TRBD2 matching over 11 bases. The junction had 7 bases not matched to a gene; V was cut back by 5 bases and J by 7 bases. Germline V gene lookup returns CDR1 SGHTA and CDR2 FQGTGA. The CDR3 covers 15 residues. The CDR3 DNA reads as TGTGCCAGCAGCAGACTAGCGGGGCCGATTAATGAGCAGTTCTTC. It is translated as CASSRLAGPINEQFF.

The genes are TRBV7-3 and TRBJ1-3, with D perhaps matching TRBD1 (5 bases). V was cut by 5 bases and J by 4 bases, with 15 bases left in between. Germline lookup yields CDR1 SGHTA and CDR2 FQGTGA. The CDR3 spans 15 residues. CDR3 DNA: TGTGCCAGCAGCCTATTCGGGGGGTCGGGAAACACCATATATTTT. Translated: CASSLFGGSGNTIYF.

Concerning this clonotype: The DNA is left out, because the CDR3 cannot be placed on it with certainty; the CDR3 is given as TCRdb lists it. The rearrangement uses TRBV3-1 and TRBJ2-2; TRBD1, the D gene given by the table, was not confirmed from the DNA. With termini counted, the CDR3 has 15 amino acids. Germline CDR1 and CDR2: LGHDT and YNNKEL (reference sequence). CDR3 protein: CASSPVGGGTGEPFF.